A single sample gave rise to the 25 T cell receptor beta chains below, sequenced in a study of blood T cell repertoires in COVID-19. Profiled with immunoSEQ multiplex PCR; TCRdb holds only in-frame clones, not every one. The sample consists of some 150,000 clones, 87% of them appearing once. The source material was peripheral blood. Receptors were obtained from a woman aged 45-65 years with acute or convalescent COVID-19.

J is TRBJ1-1 and V is TRBV6-5, with TRBD1 matching over 7 bases. CDR1 is MNHEY and CDR2 is SVGAGI in the germline V gene. This CDR3 is built from 12 residues. V shed 11 bases, J shed 0 bases, and the junction held 3 bases outside the gene matches. This CDR3 is CAAGTVNTEAFF. For the CDR3, the DNA is TGTGCCGCCGGGACAGTGAACACTGAAGCTTTCTTT.

This chain links TRBV7-9 with TRBJ1-2, with TRBD1 as a possible D gene (6 bases). Germline CDR1 reads SEHNR; CDR2 reads FQNEAQ (reference sequence). The CDR3 is 13 residues long. Trimming left V 5 bases short and J 8 bases short, with 15 bases between. The CDR3 region is CASSRTGLVGYTF. The CDR3 DNA reads as TGTGCCAGCAGCCGTACAGGGTTGGTCGGCTACACCTTC. The full variable domain, completed using reference TRBV7-9 and TRBJ1-2, is DTGVSQNPRHKITKRGQNVTFRCDPISEHNRLYWYRQTLGQGPEFLTYFQNEAQLEKSRLLSDRFSAERPKGSFSTLEIQRTEQGDSAMYLCASSRTGLVGYTFGSGTRLTVV.

V is TRBV11-1 and J is TRBJ1-1, with D perhaps TRBD1 (6 bases). The CDR3 is made up of 15 amino acids. V dropped 5 bases and J dropped 0 bases, with 13 bases sitting between them. Germline lookup yields CDR1 SGHAT and CDR2 FQDESV (reference sequence). The CDR3 loop is CASSARQAMNTEAFF. CDR3 bases: TGTGCCAGCAGCGCGAGACAGGCAATGAACACTGAAGCTTTCTTT.

The chain couples TRBV6-5 to TRBJ1-1; 7 nucleotides agree with TRBD1. Germline V gene data show CDR1 as MNHEY and CDR2 as SVGAGI. The V segment lost 1 base and the J segment 0 bases; nucleotides outside the gene matches: 5. The CDR3 totals 16 residues. CDR3 loop: CASSYLQGTLNTEAFF. The CDR3, as DNA: TGTGCCAGCAGTTACTTACAGGGGACCCTGAACACTGAAGCTTTCTTT.

V is TRBV4-2 and J is TRBJ2-3, with 9 positions matching TRBD2. Trimming took 1 base from V and 4 from J; bases not matched to a gene: 9. The germline gives CDR1 LGHNA, CDR2 YNFKEQ. CDR3 length: 17 amino acids. CDR3 amino acids: CASSQGLGGGASDTQYF. In DNA form, the CDR3 reads TGTGCCAGCAGCCAAGGTTTGGGCGGGGGGGCCTCAGATACGCAGTATTTT.

The chain employs TRBV5-4 and TRBJ2-1; 7 bases match TRBD1. This CDR3 has 14 residues. Trimming took 4 bases from V and 4 from J; bases not matched to a gene: 5. CDR1 SGHNT and CDR2 YYREEE come from the germline V gene (reference sequence). As DNA, the CDR3 is TGTGCCAGCAGCCCCCCGGACAGGTACAATGAGCAGTTCTTC. It encodes CASSPPDRYNEQFF.

The genes are TRBV30 and TRBJ1-5; TRBD1 might be the D (5 bases). The CDR3 length is 14 residues. V was pared by 2 bases and J by 5 bases, with 13 bases between. Per germline, CDR1 GTSNPN and CDR2 SVGIG (reference sequence). CDR3 nucleotides: TGTGCCTGGAGTCAAGGGGCAGGTGATCAGCCCCAGCATTTT. It translates to CAWSQGAGDQPQHF.

The chain couples TRBV28 to TRBJ1-3; the D is unclear. This CDR3 region has 16 residues. V was pared by 6 bases and J by 3 bases, with 18 bases between. The germline V gene has CDR1 MDHEN and CDR2 SYDVKM. The CDR3 DNA follows: TGTGCCAGCAGACCCCTACCTGGGAGCTTTGGAAACACCATATATTTT. This gives the protein CASRPLPGSFGNTIYF.

V usage is TRBV9 and J usage is TRBJ1-1; D is unresolved. The germline V and J ends were trimmed by 3 bases and 6 bases, with 15 bases remaining between them. Germline assignment: CDR1 SGDLS and CDR2 YYNGEE. The length of the CDR3 is 14 residues. This chain's CDR3 is CASSALRVNAEAFF. The CDR3 coding sequence is TGTGCCAGCAGCGCCTTGAGGGTAAACGCTGAAGCTTTCTTT.

V gene TRBV5-1 combines with J gene TRBJ2-1; 9 bases match TRBD2. The junction had 11 bases not matched to a gene; V was cut back by 0 bases and J by 7 bases. Germline lookup yields CDR1 SGHRS and CDR2 YFSETQ. The CDR3 covers 17 residues. CDR3 coding DNA: TGCGCCAGCAGCTTGGCCGGGCGGGGGGGCCCAAGGAATGAGCAGTTCTTC. The encoded protein is CASSLAGRGGPRNEQFF.

This chain uses TRBV11-3 with TRBJ2-3, with D possibly being TRBD1 (5 bases). Germline CDR1 and CDR2: SGHNT and YENEEA. The CDR3 is made up of 14 amino acids. The ends were cut back, 0 bases at V and 6 bases at J, with 10 bases in the middle. The CDR3 reads CASSLEAGIDTQYF. DNA for the CDR3: TGTGCCAGCAGCTTAGAAGCAGGGATTGATACGCAGTATTTT.

J is TRBJ1-5 and V is TRBV30, with D unresolved. Trimming took off 0 bases at V and 1 base at J, with 4 bases between the two ends. This CDR3 comprises 13 residues. Germline CDR1 and CDR2: GTSNPN and SVGIG (reference sequence). CDR3 coding DNA: TGTGCCTGGAGTGTACGGAGCAATCAGCCCCAGCATTTT. As protein: CAWSVRSNQPQHF.

The rearrangement uses TRBV2 and TRBJ1-4; TRBD1 aligns across 7 bases. Trimming cost V 4 bases and J 7 bases; bases outside gene matches: 3. Germline V CDR1 and CDR2: SNHLY, FYNNEI. This CDR3 comprises 13 residues. The CDR3 DNA sequence: TGTGCCAGCAGTGGACAGGGAAGTGAAAAACTGTTTTTT. Translation: CASSGQGSEKLFF.

This CDR3 reads CASSARGSSSTDTQYF. The DNA of the CDR3 is TGTGCCAGTAGTGCCAGAGGGAGTTCTAGCACAGATACGCAGTATTTT. The chain combines TRBV19 with TRBJ2-3; D may be TRBD2 (5 bases). The CDR3 spans 16 residues. Trimming stripped 5 bases from V and 0 bases from J, with 15 bases between. CDR1 LNHDA and CDR2 SQIVND come from the germline V gene (reference sequence).

CDR3 in amino acids: CASSTGSLYAFF. As DNA, the CDR3 is TGCGCCAGCAGTACAGGGTCGCTGTATGCTTTCTTT. This chain links TRBV10-1 with TRBJ1-1; D possibly corresponds to TRBD1 (6 bases). The germline V and J ends were trimmed by 5 bases and 11 bases, with 15 bases remaining between them. Germline CDR1 is WNHNN and CDR2 is SYGVQD (reference sequence). The CDR3 consists of 12 residues.

This chain links TRBV9 with TRBJ1-2, with D perhaps matching TRBD1 (6 bases). The CDR3 runs to 16 residues. The V gene lost 0 bases and the J gene lost 4 bases, with 16 bases spanning the gap. Germline V gene sequence: CDR1 SGDLS, CDR2 YYNGEE. CDR3 region: CASSVALQGRAYGYTF. In DNA form, the CDR3 reads TGTGCCAGCAGCGTAGCGCTACAGGGACGCGCCTATGGCTACACCTTC.

This clone is a singleton in its sample. The V gene is TRBV19, the J gene TRBJ1-3; 9 bases match TRBD1. This CDR3 has 15 amino acids. In germline, CDR1 is LNHDA, CDR2 SQIVND (reference sequence). With V trimmed by 5 bases and J by 2 bases, 4 bases remained unmatched. CDR3 residues: CASSPGTGTGNTIYF. The DNA for the CDR3 is TGTGCCAGTAGTCCCGGGACAGGGACTGGAAACACCATATATTTT.

V usage is TRBV28 and J usage is TRBJ2-1; D gene unclear. Germline CDR1 is MDHEN and CDR2 is SYDVKM. CDR3 size: 11 residues. V was cut by 6 bases and J by 4 bases, with 4 bases left in between. The DNA for the CDR3 is TGTGCCAGCAGACTATACAATGAGCAGTTCTTC. Its protein is CASRLYNEQFF.

V and J are TRBV19 and TRBJ2-3, with D possibly TRBD1 on 5 matching bases. There are 13 residues in the CDR3. CDR1 is LNHDA and CDR2 is SQIVND in the germline V gene (reference sequence). Trimming shortened V by 4 bases and J by 4 bases, and 9 bases separated the two germline ends. As DNA, the CDR3 is TGTGCCAGTAGTAAGAAGGGGCCAGATACGCAGTATTTT. Protein: CASSKKGPDTQYF.

The chain recombines TRBV10-1 with TRBJ2-2; D is ambiguous. Trimming stripped 2 bases from V and 0 bases from J, with 4 bases between. The germline V gene encodes CDR1 WNHNN and CDR2 SYGVQD (reference sequence). The CDR3 covers 14 residues. The CDR3 is CASSEQSNTGELFF. The CDR3 DNA sequence: TGCGCCAGCAGTGAGCAGTCGAACACCGGGGAGCTGTTTTTT.

This sequence joins TRBV4-1 and TRBJ1-4; D is possibly TRBD1 (5 bases). Deletions cut 1 base from V and 4 bases from J, with 7 bases between. The CDR3 runs 14 residues. Germline CDR1 reads MGHRA; CDR2 reads YSYEKL. This chain's CDR3 is CASSQVGVNEKLFF. In DNA form, the CDR3 reads TGCGCCAGCAGCCAAGTAGGGGTTAATGAAAAACTGTTTTTT.

The chain joins TRBV7-3 to TRBJ1-5; 7 positions agree with TRBD1. Trimming cost V 5 bases and J 5 bases; bases outside gene matches: 3. CDR1 SGHTA and CDR2 FQGTGA come from the germline V gene. CDR3 length equals 13 residues. CDR3 residues: CASSTDRDQPQHF. The CDR3 region has the DNA TGTGCCAGCAGCACCGACAGGGATCAGCCCCAGCATTTT.

The chain links TRBV7-9 to TRBJ2-7, with D tentatively TRBD2 (6 bases). The CDR3 contains 13 residues. The germline CDR1 and CDR2 sequences are SEHNR and FQNEAQ (reference sequence). V was shortened by 1 base and J by 5 bases, with 9 bases between the two germline ends. CDR3 protein: CASSLGPGDEQYF. The CDR3, as DNA: TGTGCCAGCAGCTTAGGCCCGGGAGACGAGCAGTACTTC.

There are a few counts of this clone. The chain combines TRBV19 with TRBJ1-5; 8 bases are a match to TRBD1. Trimming took 3 bases from V and 5 from J; bases not matched to a gene: 9. The CDR3 is 16 amino acids. Germline CDR1 reads LNHDA; CDR2 reads SQIVND (reference sequence). CDR3 in amino acids: CASSIYGQGAYQPQHF. The DNA of the CDR3 is TGTGCCAGTAGTATCTACGGCCAGGGGGCGTATCAGCCCCAGCATTTT.

V gene TRBV19 combines with J gene TRBJ1-5; 9 bases map to TRBD1. Germline trimming cut 6 bases from V and 3 bases from J; bases unmatched to any gene: 6. CDR1 is LNHDA and CDR2 is SQIVND in the germline V gene (reference sequence). The CDR3 consists of 15 residues. In DNA, the CDR3 is TGTGCCAGTAGACGGGACAGGGTGTTCAATCAGCCCCAGCATTTT. Protein sequence: CASRRDRVFNQPQHF.